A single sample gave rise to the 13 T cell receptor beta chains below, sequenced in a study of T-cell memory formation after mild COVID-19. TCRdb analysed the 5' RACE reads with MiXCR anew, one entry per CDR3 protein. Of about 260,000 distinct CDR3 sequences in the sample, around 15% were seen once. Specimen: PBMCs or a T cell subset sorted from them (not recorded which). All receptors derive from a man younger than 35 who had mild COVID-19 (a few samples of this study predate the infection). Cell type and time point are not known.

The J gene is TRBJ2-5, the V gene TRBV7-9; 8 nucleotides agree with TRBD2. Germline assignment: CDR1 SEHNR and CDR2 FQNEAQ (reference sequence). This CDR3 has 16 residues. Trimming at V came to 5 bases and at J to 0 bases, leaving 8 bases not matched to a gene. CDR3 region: CASSAILSGDQETQYF. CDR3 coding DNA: TGTGCCAGCAGCGCCATTCTTAGCGGGGACCAAGAGACCCAGTACTTC.

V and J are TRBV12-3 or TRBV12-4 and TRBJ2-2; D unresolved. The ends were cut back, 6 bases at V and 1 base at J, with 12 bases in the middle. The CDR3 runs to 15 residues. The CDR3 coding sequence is TGTGCCAGCAGACGTCAAAGCCTGAACACCGGGGAGCTGTTTTTT. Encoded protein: CASRRQSLNTGELFF.

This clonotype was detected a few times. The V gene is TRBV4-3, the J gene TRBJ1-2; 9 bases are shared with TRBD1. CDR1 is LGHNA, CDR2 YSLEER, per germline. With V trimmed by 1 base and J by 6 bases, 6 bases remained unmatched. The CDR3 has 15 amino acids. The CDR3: CASSQVYTGGDGYTF. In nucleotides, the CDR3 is TGCGCCAGCAGCCAAGTCTATACAGGGGGCGATGGCTACACCTTC.

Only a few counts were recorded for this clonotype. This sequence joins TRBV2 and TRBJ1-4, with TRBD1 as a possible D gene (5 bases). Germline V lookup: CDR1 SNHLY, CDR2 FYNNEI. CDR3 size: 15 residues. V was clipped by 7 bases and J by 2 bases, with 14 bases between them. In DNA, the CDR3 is TGTGCCAGCACCGGGGGAAGGACCACTAATGAAAAACTGTTTTTT. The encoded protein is CASTGGRTTNEKLFF.

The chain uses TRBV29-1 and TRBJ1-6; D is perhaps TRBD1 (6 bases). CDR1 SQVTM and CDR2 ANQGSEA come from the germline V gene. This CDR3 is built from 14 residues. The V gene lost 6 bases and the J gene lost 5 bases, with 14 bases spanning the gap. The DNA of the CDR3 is TGCAGCGTAGCCCTACAGGGTGATAATTCACCCCTCCACTTT. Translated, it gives CSVALQGDNSPLHF.

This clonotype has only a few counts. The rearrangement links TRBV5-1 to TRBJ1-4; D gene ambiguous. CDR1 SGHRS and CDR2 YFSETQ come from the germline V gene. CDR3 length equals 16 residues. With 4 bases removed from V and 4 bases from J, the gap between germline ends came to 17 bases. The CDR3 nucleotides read TGCGCCAGCAGCCGGGCCCCGAAAGGAAGTAATGAAAAACTGTTTTTT. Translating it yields CASSRAPKGSNEKLFF.

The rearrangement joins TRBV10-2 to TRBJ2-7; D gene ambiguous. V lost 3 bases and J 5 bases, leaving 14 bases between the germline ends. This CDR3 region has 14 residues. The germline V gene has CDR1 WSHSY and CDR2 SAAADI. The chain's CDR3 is CASSDVSPPHEQYV. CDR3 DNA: TGCGCCAGCAGTGACGTCAGCCCGCCACACGAGCAGTACGTC.

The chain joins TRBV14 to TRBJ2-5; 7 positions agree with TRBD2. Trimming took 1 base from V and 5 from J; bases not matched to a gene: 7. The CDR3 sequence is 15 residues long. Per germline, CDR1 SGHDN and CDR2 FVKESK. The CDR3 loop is CASSQGAWRGETQYF. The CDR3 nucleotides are TGTGCCAGCAGCCAAGGAGCTTGGCGGGGGGAGACCCAGTACTTC.

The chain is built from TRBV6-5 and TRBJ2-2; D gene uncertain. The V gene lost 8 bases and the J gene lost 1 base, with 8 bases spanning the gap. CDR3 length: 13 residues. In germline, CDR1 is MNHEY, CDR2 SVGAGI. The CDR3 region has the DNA TGTGCCAGCGGCGGAAAGAACACCGGGGAGCTGTTTTTT. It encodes CASGGKNTGELFF.

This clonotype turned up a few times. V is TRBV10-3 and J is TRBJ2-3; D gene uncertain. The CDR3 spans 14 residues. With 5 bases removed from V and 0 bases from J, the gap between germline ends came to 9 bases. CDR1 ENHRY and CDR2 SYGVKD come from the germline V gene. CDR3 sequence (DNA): TGTGCCATCAGTCTAGTCCTTAGCACAGATACGCAGTATTTT. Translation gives CAISLVLSTDTQYF.

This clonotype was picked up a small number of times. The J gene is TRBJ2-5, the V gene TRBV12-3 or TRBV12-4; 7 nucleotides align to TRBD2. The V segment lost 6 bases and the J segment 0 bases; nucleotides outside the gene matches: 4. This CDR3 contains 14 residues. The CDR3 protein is CASRGRGYQETQYF. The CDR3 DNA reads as TGTGCCAGCAGGGGGCGGGGGTACCAAGAGACCCAGTACTTC.

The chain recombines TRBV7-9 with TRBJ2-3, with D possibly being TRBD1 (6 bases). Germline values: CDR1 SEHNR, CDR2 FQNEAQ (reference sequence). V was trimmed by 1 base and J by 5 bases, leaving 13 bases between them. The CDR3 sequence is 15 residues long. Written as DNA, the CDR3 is TGTGCCAGCAGCTTAGGTGGGGGCCAAGTAGATACGCAGTATTTT. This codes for CASSLGGGQVDTQYF.

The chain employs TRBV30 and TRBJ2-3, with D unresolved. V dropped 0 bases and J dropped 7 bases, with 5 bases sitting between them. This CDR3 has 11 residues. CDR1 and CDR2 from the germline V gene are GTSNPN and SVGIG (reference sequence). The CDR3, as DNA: TGTGCCTGGAGTGTACTTCATACGCAGTATTTT. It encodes CAWSVLHTQYF.